This TCR beta chain originates from a study of blood T cells in healthy people across ages. Turning to the study itself: Template switching picked up about one barcoded beta molecule for each two T cells.

Next came a second PCR, run for about 7 to 12 cycles, which used a sample-barcoded 5' primer along with a J-beta primer mix. MiXCR, run by TCRdb on the 5' RACE reads, gives a single entry per CDR3 protein. The sample carries approximately 810,000 distinct CDR3 sequences, 25% to 30% recorded once. The CDR3 is made up of 15 amino acids. Germline loops: CDR1 DFQATT, CDR2 SNEGSKA (reference sequence). Trimming removed 8 bases from V and 3 bases from J; junction bases left unmatched: 13. The genes are TRBV20-1 and TRBJ2-7; 10 bases align to TRBD1. The receptor was isolated from a woman at least 80 years old in good health. Sequencing used blood. CDR3 DNA: TGCAGTACAGGAAGGGACAGGGGAGGGGGCTACGAGCAGTACTTC. It codes for CSTGRDRGGGYEQYF.